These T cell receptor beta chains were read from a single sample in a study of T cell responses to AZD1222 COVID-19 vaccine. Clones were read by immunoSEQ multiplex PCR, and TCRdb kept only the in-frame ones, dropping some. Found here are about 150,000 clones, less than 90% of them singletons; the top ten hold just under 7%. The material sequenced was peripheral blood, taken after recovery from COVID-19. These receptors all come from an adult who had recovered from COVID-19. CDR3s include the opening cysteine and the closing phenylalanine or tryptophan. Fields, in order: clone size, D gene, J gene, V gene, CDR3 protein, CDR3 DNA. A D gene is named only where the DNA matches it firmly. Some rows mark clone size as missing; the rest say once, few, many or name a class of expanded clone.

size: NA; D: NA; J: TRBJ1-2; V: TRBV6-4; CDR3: CASSPRIGSYGYTF; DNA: TGTGCCAGCAGTCCCAGGATCGGCAGCTATGGCTACACCTTC
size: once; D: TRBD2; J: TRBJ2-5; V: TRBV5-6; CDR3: CASSLAGTGGLETQYF; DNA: TGTGCCAGCAGCTTGGCCGGAACGGGGGGGCTGGAGACCCAGTACTTC
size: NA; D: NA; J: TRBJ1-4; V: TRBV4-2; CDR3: CASSQPGRTNEKLFF; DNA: TGTGCCAGCAGCCAGCCCGGGAGGACTAATGAAAAACTGTTTTTT
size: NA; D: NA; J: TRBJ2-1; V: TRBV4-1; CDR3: CASSHLQGRSSYNEQFF; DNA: TGCGCCAGCAGCCATCTCCAGGGACGGAGCTCCTACAATGAGCAGTTCTTC
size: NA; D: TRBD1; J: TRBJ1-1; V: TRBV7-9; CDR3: CASSSLGQGTEAFF; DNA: TGTGCCAGCAGCTCCCTAGGACAGGGGACTGAAGCTTTCTTT
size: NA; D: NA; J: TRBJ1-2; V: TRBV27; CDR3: CASRFRSNYGYTF; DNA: TGTGCCAGCAGGTTTAGATCGAACTATGGCTACACCTTC
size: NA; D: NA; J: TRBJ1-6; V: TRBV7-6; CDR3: CASRLLSGSPLHF; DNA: TGTGCCAGCAGGCTCCTAAGCGGTTCACCCCTCCACTTT
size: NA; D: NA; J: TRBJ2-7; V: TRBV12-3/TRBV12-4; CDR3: CASSFRNYEQYF; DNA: TGTGCCAGCAGTTTTCGGAACTACGAGCAGTACTTC
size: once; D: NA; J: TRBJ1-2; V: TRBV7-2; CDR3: CASSLGDVYGYTF; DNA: TGTGCCAGCAGCTTAGGAGACGTATATGGCTACACCTTC
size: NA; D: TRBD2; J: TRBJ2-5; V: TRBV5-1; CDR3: CASSLMSGGQETQYF; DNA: TGCGCCAGCAGCCTAATGAGCGGGGGCCAAGAGACCCAGTACTTC
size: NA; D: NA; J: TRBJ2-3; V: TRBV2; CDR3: CASSDPGSSTDTQYF; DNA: TGTGCCAGCAGTGACCCAGGGTCAAGCACAGATACGCAGTATTTT
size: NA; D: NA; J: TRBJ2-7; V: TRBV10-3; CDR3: CAISITGTSEQYF; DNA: TGTGCCATCAGTATAACCGGGACGTCTGAGCAGTACTTC
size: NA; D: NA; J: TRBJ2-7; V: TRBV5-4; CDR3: CASGIGSYEQYF; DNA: TGTGCCAGCGGGATAGGGTCCTACGAGCAGTACTTC
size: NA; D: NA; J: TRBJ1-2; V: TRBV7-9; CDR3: CASSLASGDGGYTF; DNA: TGTGCCAGCAGCTTAGCTTCCGGGGACGGGGGCTACACCTTC
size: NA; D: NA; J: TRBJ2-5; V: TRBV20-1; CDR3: CSARDWETQYF; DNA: TGCAGTGCTAGAGATTGGGAGACCCAGTACTTC
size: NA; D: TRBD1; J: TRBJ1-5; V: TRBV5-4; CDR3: CASSTQGDSNQPQHF; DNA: TGTGCCAGCAGCACCCAGGGGGATAGCAATCAGCCCCAGCATTTT
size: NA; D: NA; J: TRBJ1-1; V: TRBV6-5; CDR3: CASSRLEAFF; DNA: TGTGCCAGCAGTCGACTTGAAGCTTTCTTT
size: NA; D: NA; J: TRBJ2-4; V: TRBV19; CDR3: CASSTPGTATAKNIQYF; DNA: TGTGCCAGTAGTACTCCGGGGACTGCGACCGCCAAAAACATTCAGTACTTC
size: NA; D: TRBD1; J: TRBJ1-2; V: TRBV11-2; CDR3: CASSWSQGEMGYTF; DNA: TGTGCCAGCAGCTGGTCGCAGGGGGAAATGGGCTACACCTTC
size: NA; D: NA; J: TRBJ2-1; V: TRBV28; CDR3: CASRGLTVYNEQFF; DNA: TGTGCCAGTAGAGGATTGACGGTATACAATGAGCAGTTCTTC
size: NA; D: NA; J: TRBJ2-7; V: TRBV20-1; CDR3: CSASHRQSPVYEQYF; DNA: TGCAGTGCTAGTCACCGACAGAGTCCAGTCTACGAGCAGTACTTC
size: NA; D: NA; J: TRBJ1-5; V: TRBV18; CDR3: CASSRTLDPGGQPQHF; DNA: TGTGCCAGCTCTCGTACACTAGACCCGGGGGGTCAGCCCCAGCATTTT
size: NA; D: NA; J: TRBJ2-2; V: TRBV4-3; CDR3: CASSPWTLGQGTGELFF; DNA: TGCGCCAGCAGCCCCTGGACGCTCGGGCAGGGCACCGGGGAGCTGTTTTTT
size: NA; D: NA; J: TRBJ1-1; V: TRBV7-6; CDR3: CASSDYTEAFF; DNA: TGTGCCAGCAGCGATTACACTGAAGCTTTCTTT